This TCR beta chain was identified in a study of CD8+CD57+ T cells in acquired aplastic anemia. Whole-study context: The DNA of sorted CD4+ and CD8+ cells averaged 3.2 ug.

Profiling that covered TCR beta VDJ and CDR3 relied on genomic DNA as its template. MiXCR, applied by TCRdb to the reads, yields one record per CDR3 protein. This table holds roughly 61,000 distinct CDR3 sequences, roughly three fifths found once. All sequencing subjects had displayed CD8+CD57+ cell expansion on flow cytometry. Patients were treatment-naive when blood was sampled. This clonotype was sampled from a human donor with aplastic anemia. The sample comprised sorted CD4+, CD8+, or CD8+CD57+ T cells (not recorded which) from PBMCs.

CDR3 DNA sequence: TGTGCCAGCAGCCCCCGACGCTGGGTGGGCACTGAAGCTTTCTTT. This sequence encodes CASSPRRWVGTEAFF. V usage is TRBV7-2 and J usage is TRBJ1-1; no clear D gene. Looked up from germline, CDR1 is SGHTA and CDR2 is FQGNSA. This CDR3 has 15 residues. Trimming took 5 bases from V and 4 from J, leaving 17 bases between them.